This T cell receptor beta chain was identified during a study of human versus mouse CDR3 diversity and MHC coevolution. Across the whole study: The immunoSEQ assay reportedly detects one in 200,000 T cells. Notes on the study in general: Most of the three human donors had the lowest clonal inequality.

A word on this clone: No antigen is known for it.

Cells were CD45RO-negative CD62L-positive naive CD4 T cells sorted from PBMCs. Germline lookup yields CDR1 MNHNS and CDR2 SASEGT. The CDR3 is 13 amino acids. The V and J ends lost 7 bases and 6 bases, in that order; junction bases with no gene match: 5. Generated by immunoSEQ multiplex PCR, the TCRdb table keeps only in-frame clones and is missing some. The data hold some 60,000 clones, with about 93% observed a single time. The chain couples TRBV6-1 to TRBJ1-2; 10 bases align to TRBD1. This TCR derives from a person between 60 and 70 years old in good health. The sample comprised naive CD4+ T cells from blood. Subset meaning: CD45RO-negative CD62L-positive naive CD4 T cells. The CDR3 DNA is TGTGCCAGCAACAAGGGACAGGGGAATGGCTACACCTTC. As protein: CASNKGQGNGYTF.